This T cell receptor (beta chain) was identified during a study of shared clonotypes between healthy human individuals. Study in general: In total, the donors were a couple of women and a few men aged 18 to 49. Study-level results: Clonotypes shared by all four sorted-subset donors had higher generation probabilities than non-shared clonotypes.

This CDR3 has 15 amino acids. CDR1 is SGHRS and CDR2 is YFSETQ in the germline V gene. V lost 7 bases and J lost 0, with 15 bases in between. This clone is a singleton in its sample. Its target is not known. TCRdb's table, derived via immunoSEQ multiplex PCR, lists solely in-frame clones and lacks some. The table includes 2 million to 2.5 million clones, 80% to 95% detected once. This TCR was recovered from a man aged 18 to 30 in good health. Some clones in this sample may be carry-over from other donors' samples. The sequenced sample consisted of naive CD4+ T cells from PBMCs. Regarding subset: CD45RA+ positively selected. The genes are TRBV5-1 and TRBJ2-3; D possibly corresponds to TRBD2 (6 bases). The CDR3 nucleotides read TGCGCCAGCCAACCAATAGCGGCTAGCACAGATACGCAGTATTTT. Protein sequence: CASQPIAASTDTQYF.